Shown below are 25 T cell receptor beta chains from a single sample sequenced in a study of T cells after yellow fever vaccination. TCRdb re-analysed the 5' RACE reads in MiXCR, keeping a single row per CDR3 protein. The sample holds around 400,000 distinct CDR3 sequences, 11% seen once. The material sequenced was PBMCs, taken on the day of the first yellow fever vaccination. Source of these receptors: a young man who received the YFV17D yellow fever vaccine.

This chain connects TRBV12-3 or TRBV12-4 to TRBJ2-5, with TRBD1 as a possible D gene (5 bases). The CDR3 length is 14 residues. The V gene lost 10 bases and the J gene lost 5 bases, with 20 bases spanning the gap. The CDR3 bases are TGTGCCACCCAAGACAGCTCCGGTGGGGAGACCCAGTACTTC. It encodes CATQDSSGGETQYF.

The chain combines TRBV30 with TRBJ1-5, with D possibly TRBD1 on 5 matching bases. V was shortened by 3 bases and J by 0 bases, with 15 bases between the two germline ends. In germline, CDR1 is GTSNPN, CDR2 SVGIG (reference sequence). The CDR3 contains 16 residues. The CDR3 loop reads CAWSFRGVYSNQPQHF. CDR3 in DNA: TGTGCCTGGAGCTTCAGAGGGGTTTATAGCAATCAGCCCCAGCATTTT.

This clonotype was observed a few times. The CDR3: CASSFEWTGERVGAFF. In nucleotides, the CDR3 is TGTGCCAGCAGCTTTGAGTGGACAGGGGAACGGGTTGGAGCTTTCTTT. V is TRBV11-1 and J is TRBJ1-1; 9 positions match TRBD1. Germline V CDR1 and CDR2: SGHAT, FQDESV (reference sequence). J was trimmed by 10 bases and V by 3 bases; bases with no gene match: 15. The CDR3 covers 16 residues.

This clonotype was picked up a small number of times. The rearrangement links TRBV5-4 to TRBJ2-3; 8 bases match TRBD2. Germline trimming cut 6 bases from V and 1 base from J; bases unmatched to any gene: 13. The CDR3 loop spans 17 amino acids. Germline V lookup: CDR1 SGHNT, CDR2 YYREEE (reference sequence). CDR3 residues: CASIPWSSGGGTDTQYF. The DNA of the CDR3 is TGTGCCAGCATCCCCTGGAGCAGCGGGGGTGGCACAGATACGCAGTATTTT.

This clonotype was counted only a few times. J is TRBJ2-1 and V is TRBV24-1; TRBD2 agrees at 8 bases. The J segment lost 8 bases and the V segment lost 7 bases, leaving 9 bases of the junction unmatched. CDR1 is KGHDR, CDR2 SFDVKD, per germline. This CDR3 spans 14 amino acids. This CDR3 is CATSGRGDQYEQFF. DNA for the CDR3: TGTGCCACCAGCGGGCGGGGGGATCAATATGAGCAGTTCTTC.

This clonotype occurred a few times. One end of the junction does not line up with germline, which may come from a read error. The chain combines TRBV9 with TRBJ1-1; possible D gene TRBD1, 5 bases. Germline lookup yields CDR1 SGDLS and CDR2 YYNGEE. This CDR3 has 17 residues. The CDR3 sequence is CASSAGGQDSLKTEAFF. For the CDR3, the DNA is TGTGCCAGCAGCGCCGGGGGTCAGGATTCCCTGAAGACTGAAGCTTTCTTT.

The rearrangement uses TRBV9 and TRBJ1-4, with 7 nucleotides matching TRBD1. Germline V gives CDR1 SGDLS, CDR2 YYNGEE. V lost 3 bases and J lost 5; bases outside the gene matches: 7. This CDR3 spans 15 amino acids. The CDR3 bases are TGTGCCAGCAGCGGGGAGGGGGCACCCAATGAAAAACTGTTTTTT. Protein sequence: CASSGEGAPNEKLFF.

The chain joins TRBV5-1 to TRBJ2-2; 9 bases match TRBD1. The germline CDR1 and CDR2 sequences are SGHRS and YFSETQ. This CDR3 spans 17 amino acids. The ends lost 3 bases at V and 6 bases at J; junction bases unmatched: 12. The CDR3 DNA reads TGCGCCAGCAGCTCGGGACAGGGTCTCCGACGGGCCGGGGAGCTGTTTTTT. Translating gives CASSSGQGLRRAGELFF.

This clonotype was seen more than once but under ten times. The chain links TRBV7-2 to TRBJ1-4, with D possibly being TRBD1 (6 bases). Trimming pared 5 bases from V and 5 bases from J, leaving 12 bases between. CDR1 and CDR2 (germline): SGHTA, FQGNSA. This CDR3 is built from 14 residues. CDR3 DNA: TGTGCCAGCAGCCCTTCGACAGGCAATGAAAAACTGTTTTTT. Protein product: CASSPSTGNEKLFF.

In this sample, this clonotype turned up a few times. The CDR3: CASRKTGGTDTQYF. The CDR3 DNA sequence: TGTGCCAGCAGGAAGACAGGGGGCACAGATACGCAGTATTTT. The chain recombines TRBV12-3 or TRBV12-4 with TRBJ2-3; 8 positions match TRBD1. This CDR3 region has 14 residues. The V gene end was trimmed by 6 bases and the J gene end by 1 base; junction bases not matched to a gene: 3.

Only a few counts were recorded for this clonotype. The chain recombines TRBV4-2 with TRBJ2-1; TRBD2 matches 9 bases. CDR1 and CDR2 from the germline V gene are LGHNA and YNFKEQ. With V trimmed by 4 bases and J by 3 bases, 10 bases remained unmatched. The CDR3 is made up of 17 amino acids. CDR3 sequence (DNA): TGTGCCAGCAGCCCCGGGGGCGGGGGGGCCATCTACAATGAGCAGTTCTTC. As protein: CASSPGGGGAIYNEQFF.

This clonotype was counted a few times. The chain employs TRBV5-1 and TRBJ2-3; TRBD2 matches at 9 bases. CDR1 is SGHRS, CDR2 YFSETQ, per germline. The CDR3 length is 16 residues. With 4 bases clipped from V and 2 bases from J, the junction kept 8 bases outside the gene matches. CDR3 amino acids: CASSGGVAGATDTQYF. CDR3 sequence (DNA): TGCGCCAGCAGCGGTGGGGTAGCGGGGGCCACAGATACGCAGTATTTT.

This clonotype was seen many times. The chain carries TRBV30 and TRBJ2-1, with TRBD2 matching 11 bases. The CDR3 is 15 residues long. Losses at the gene ends were 1 base for V and 6 bases for J; bases not matched to a gene: 5. The germline gives CDR1 GTSNPN, CDR2 SVGIG (reference sequence). CDR3 region: CAWSEGLAALNEQFF. In nucleotides, the CDR3 is TGTGCCTGGAGTGAGGGACTAGCGGCACTCAATGAGCAGTTCTTC.

This clonotype was picked up many times. The CDR3, as DNA: TGTGCCAGCAGCCCAGGGACTGGACTCTACGAGCAGTACGTC. Amino acid sequence: CASSPGTGLYEQYV. The chain uses TRBV3-1 and TRBJ2-7; maybe TRBD2 (6 bases). V was clipped by 4 bases and J by 3 bases, with 13 bases between them. The CDR3 covers 14 residues. The V gene's germline CDR1 is LGHDT and CDR2 YNNKEL (reference sequence).

The chain recombines TRBV19 with TRBJ2-1, with D perhaps TRBD1 (5 bases). V lost 7 bases to trimming and J lost 9 bases, with 19 bases between them. Germline CDR1 is LNHDA and CDR2 is SQIVND (reference sequence). The CDR3 covers 14 residues. The CDR3 nucleotides read TGTGCCAGTAAGAAAGGGGTTGGGCGGACTGAGCAGTTCTTC. It specifies CASKKGVGRTEQFF.

Here the CDR3 reads CAGCYEQYV. CDR3 DNA: TGTGCCGGATGCTACGAGCAGTACGTC. The chain has TRBV12-3 or TRBV12-4 and TRBJ2-7; no clear D. The ends were cut back, 11 bases at V and 3 bases at J, with 5 bases in the middle. The CDR3 runs to 9 residues.

The sample holds a few counts of this clonotype. The chain couples TRBV5-5 to TRBJ2-7; maybe TRBD2 (5 bases). The CDR3 spans 14 residues. The germline V gene encodes CDR1 SGHKS and CDR2 YYEKEE (reference sequence). Trimming cost V 2 bases and J 4 bases, with 13 bases left between them. The CDR3 here is CASSFVLGAYEQYF. As DNA, the CDR3 is TGTGCCAGCAGCTTCGTTCTGGGAGCGTACGAGCAGTACTTC.

The V gene is TRBV12-3 or TRBV12-4, the J gene TRBJ2-1, with 7 bases that match TRBD2. The ends lost 3 bases at V and 11 bases at J; junction bases unmatched: 16. The length of the CDR3 is 16 residues. The CDR3 sequence is CASSLGLIGGGSKQFF. As DNA, the CDR3 is TGTGCCAGCAGTTTGGGGCTAATTGGGGGAGGGTCCAAGCAGTTCTTC.

The gene calls are TRBV7-3 and TRBJ2-1, with D unclear. CDR1 and CDR2 (germline): SGHTA, FQGTGA. The CDR3 is 15 amino acids. Trimming pared 5 bases from V and 2 bases from J, leaving 13 bases between. The CDR3 region has the DNA TGTGCCAGCAGCCCTTATACGGCGCCCTACAATGAGCAGTTCTTC. As protein: CASSPYTAPYNEQFF. Full variable domain (missing parts from reference TRBV7-3 and TRBJ2-1): GAGVSQTPSNKVTEKGKYVELRCDPISGHTALYWYRQSLGQGPEFLIYFQGTGAADDSGLPNDRFFAVRPEGSVSTLKIQRTERGDSAVYLCASSPYTAPYNEQFFGPGTRLTVL.

This clonotype was seen a handful of times. The chain has TRBV15 and TRBJ1-1; D is unclear. Looked up from germline, CDR1 is LNHNV and CDR2 is YYDKDF (reference sequence). The V and J ends lost 6 bases and 1 base respectively, with 9 bases between them. The CDR3 length is 13 residues. The CDR3 region is CATSRTWNTEAFF. CDR3 DNA: TGTGCCACCAGTCGTACGTGGAACACTGAAGCTTTCTTT.

There are a few counts of this clonotype. V and J are TRBV4-1 and TRBJ1-1; 9 positions agree with TRBD1. This CDR3 comprises 15 residues. Per germline, CDR1 MGHRA and CDR2 YSYEKL. V lost 2 bases to trimming and J lost 5 bases; unmatched junction nucleotides: 6. In nucleotides, the CDR3 is TGCGCCAGCAGCCAACCCACAGGGGGCAGAACTGAAGCTTTCTTT. Translation: CASSQPTGGRTEAFF.

This rearrangement joins TRBV28 to TRBJ2-6, with 8 bases matching TRBD1. Germline values: CDR1 MDHEN, CDR2 SYDVKM. The J segment lost 0 bases and the V segment lost 7 bases, leaving 8 bases of the junction unmatched. There are 17 residues in the CDR3. The CDR3 DNA follows: TGTGCCAGCAAGTCGTGGACAGGGTACTCTGGGGCCAACGTCCTGACTTTC. Protein product: CASKSWTGYSGANVLTF.

This clonotype has only a few counts. V usage is TRBV29-1 and J usage is TRBJ2-1; the D gene is possibly TRBD1 (5 bases). The V end lost 7 bases, the J end lost 6 bases, and 13 bases lay between the germline ends. CDR3 length: 12 amino acids. Germline CDR1 and CDR2: SQVTM and ANQGSEA. CDR3 nucleotides: TGCAGCGCAGCTAGGGGAAGCAATGAGCAGTTCTTC. It specifies CSAARGSNEQFF.

A word on this clonotype: A much larger clone differs by one base, so this may be a read error. The chain recombines TRBV7-8 with TRBJ1-5, with D unresolved. The CDR3 runs 13 residues. Germline lookup yields CDR1 SGHVS and CDR2 FQNEAQ. The CDR3 is CASSTSFSQPQDF. CDR3 DNA: TGTGCCAGCAGCACCTCTTTCTCTCAGCCCCAGGATTTT.

Ten or more counts support this clonotype. This chain joins TRBV5-1 and TRBJ1-1; 10 positions match TRBD1. Germline assignment: CDR1 SGHRS and CDR2 YFSETQ. After removal of 4 bases from V and 6 bases from J, the junction contained 9 bases not matched to a gene. The length of the CDR3 is 15 residues. Written as DNA, the CDR3 is TGCGCCAGCAGCAACGGGACAGGGGTGGGCGCTGAAGCTTTCTTT. Translation gives CASSNGTGVGAEAFF.